What follows are 17 T cell receptor beta chains derived from one specimen sequenced in a study of blood T cells in healthy people across ages (dated by TCRdb to about 2015). Libraries were constructed by 5' RACE. Sequencing was performed on an Illumina HiSeq 2500. The second PCR ran for roughly 7 to 11 cycles and used a J-beta primer mix along with a sample-barcoded 5' primer. Using fastp trimming at Q25 and MiXCR clonotype assembly, TCRdb reanalyzed the public sequencing data and kept in-frame beta chains. Each entry merges the rows of one CDR3 protein and shows their most common DNA and genes. The sample profile shows over 1.5 million distinct CDR3 sequences; just under 50% of them were found once. The ten largest clones capture over 2% of the sample. Sample: blood. The receptors derive from a woman in her forties in good health.

This sequence joins TRBV6-5 and TRBJ1-5, with D perhaps TRBD1 (5 bases). Deletions cut 6 bases from V and 7 bases from J, with 13 bases between. This CDR3 has 13 amino acids. Germline CDR1 MNHEY, CDR2 SVGAGI. CDR3 loop: CASSPGQPQPQHF. DNA for the CDR3: TGTGCCAGCAGCCCCGGACAACCACAGCCCCAGCATTTT.

The genes are TRBV3-1 and TRBJ2-3; TRBD2 might be the D (6 bases). CDR3 length equals 13 residues. Germline V CDR1 and CDR2: LGHDT, YNNKEL (reference sequence). Trimming left V 0 bases short and J 10 bases short, with 11 bases between. The CDR3 is CASSQEGIAAQYF. The DNA for the CDR3 is TGTGCCAGCAGCCAAGAGGGCATAGCGGCGCAGTATTTT.

This chain connects TRBV10-3 to TRBJ2-6, with TRBD1 identical over 7 bases. J gave up 0 bases and V 2 bases, and 7 bases lay outside the gene matches. Germline lookup yields CDR1 ENHRY and CDR2 SYGVKD. The CDR3 sequence is 18 residues long. CDR3 in amino acids: CAISEVTGRASGANVLTF. The CDR3 DNA follows: TGTGCCATCAGTGAGGTGACAGGGCGGGCCTCTGGGGCCAACGTCCTGACTTTC.

The chain uses TRBV12-3 or TRBV12-4 and TRBJ1-5; 7 nucleotides align to TRBD1. This CDR3 spans 19 amino acids. The V gene end was trimmed by 3 bases and the J gene end by 0 bases; junction bases not matched to a gene: 14. The CDR3 coding sequence is TGTGCCAGCAGTTTGATCACGAACACGGGACAGCTTAGCAATCAGCCCCAGCATTTT. The encoded protein is CASSLITNTGQLSNQPQHF.

This clonotype showed up just once. This rearrangement joins TRBV15 to TRBJ2-7, with 7 bases aligning to TRBD1. The CDR3 contains 14 residues. The J segment lost 2 bases and the V segment lost 3 bases, leaving 4 bases of the junction unmatched. Germline CDR1 LNHNV, CDR2 YYDKDF (reference sequence). This CDR3 is CATSSPGGTYEQYF. DNA of the CDR3: TGTGCCACCAGCAGTCCAGGGGGTACCTACGAGCAGTACTTC.

This clonotype was seen only a few times. The chain uses TRBV20-1 and TRBJ2-1; D may be TRBD1 or TRBD2 (6 bases each). Trimming removed 2 bases at V and 6 bases at J, with 14 bases between. The CDR3 extends over 14 amino acids. Germline V gene sequence: CDR1 DFQATT, CDR2 SNEGSKA (reference sequence). CDR3 DNA: TGCAGTGCTAGAACCGGGGGCAGGGCCAATGAGCAGTTCTTC. Its protein product is CSARTGGRANEQFF.

This sequence joins TRBV4-1 and TRBJ2-1; D gene ambiguous. Germline values: CDR1 MGHRA, CDR2 YSYEKL. Trimming took off 6 bases at V and 7 bases at J, with 16 bases between the two ends. The CDR3 consists of 14 residues. Here the CDR3 DNA reads TGCGCCAGCAGTCACATTAAGGTACCAAATGAGCAGTTCTTC. It encodes CASSHIKVPNEQFF.

In this sample, this clonotype turned up a few times. The V gene is TRBV10-3, the J gene TRBJ1-2; 8 bases are a match to TRBD1. In germline, CDR1 is ENHRY, CDR2 SYGVKD. CDR3 length equals 15 residues. J gave up 2 bases and V 2 bases, and 4 bases lay outside the gene matches. The CDR3 sequence is CAISETGQGNYGYTF. The CDR3 nucleotides are TGTGCCATCAGTGAGACAGGACAGGGAAACTATGGCTACACCTTC.

This clonotype turned up a few times. This rearrangement joins TRBV6-2 or TRBV6-3 to TRBJ2-1; D might be TRBD2 (5 bases). Germline lookup yields CDR1 MNHEY and CDR2 SVGEGT. Trimming removed 1 base at V and 12 bases at J, with 10 bases between. The CDR3 runs to 12 residues. The CDR3 region is CASSYWARGQFF. The CDR3 DNA sequence: TGTGCCAGCAGTTACTGGGCTCGGGGGCAGTTCTTC.

The chain links TRBV6-6 to TRBJ2-2; tentative D call: TRBD1 (5 bases). CDR1 and CDR2 from the germline V gene are MNHNY and SVGAGI (reference sequence). CDR3 length: 17 amino acids. V was clipped by 0 bases and J by 0 bases, with 11 bases between them. Here the CDR3 DNA reads TGTGCCAGCAGTTACTCGATTCGGACAACGAACACCGGGGAGCTGTTTTTT. Its protein is CASSYSIRTTNTGELFF.

This rearrangement joins TRBV2 to TRBJ2-2; D tentatively reads TRBD1 or TRBD2 (6 bases each). Trimming took off 6 bases at V and 2 bases at J, with 19 bases between the two ends. The CDR3 has 17 amino acids. Looked up from germline, CDR1 is SNHLY and CDR2 is FYNNEI. The CDR3 sequence: CASRGGRAQLNTGELFF. Written as DNA, the CDR3 is TGTGCCAGCAGAGGGGGGAGAGCCCAACTAAACACCGGGGAGCTGTTTTTT.

With respect to this clonotype: Relative to the germline gene, one junction end is altered; a read error may explain this. This sequence joins TRBV2 and TRBJ2-7, with D tentatively TRBD2 (5 bases). From germline, CDR1 is SNHLY and CDR2 FYNNEI. The CDR3 is 12 amino acids. The CDR3 protein is CAMKEEKNIQNF. DNA of the CDR3: TGTGCCATGAAGGAGGAGAAAAACATTCAGAACTTC. The complete variable domain, with remaining parts taken from reference TRBV2 and TRBJ2-7, reads EPEVTQTPSHQVTQMGQEVILRCVPISNHLYFYWYRQILGQKVEFLVSFYNNEISEKSEIFDDQFSVERPDGSNFTLKIRSTKLEDSAMYFCAMKEEKNIQNFGPGTRLTVT.

The chain couples TRBV6-2 or TRBV6-3 to TRBJ2-1, with 8 bases identical to TRBD1. The end of the DNA fits TRBJ2-7 better, so the J call may be wrong. The length of the CDR3 is 16 residues. CDR1 is MNHEY and CDR2 is SVGEGT in the germline V gene. The CDR3 DNA is TGTGCCAGCAGTACAAGGACAGGGAGCTCCTACAATGAGCAGTACTTC. It codes for CASSTRTGSSYNEQYF.

This sequence joins TRBV5-1 and TRBJ2-7, with D unresolved. V was cut by 5 bases and J by 0 bases, with 12 bases left in between. Germline loops: CDR1 SGHRS, CDR2 YFSETQ. This CDR3 is built from 14 residues. The DNA of the CDR3 is TGCGCCAGCAGTGAAGTTGGATTCTCCTACGAGCAGTACTTC. Amino acids: CASSEVGFSYEQYF.

The gene calls are TRBV7-2 and TRBJ2-1; D perhaps matches TRBD2 (5 bases). The CDR3 length is 13 residues. Between the trimmed V and J ends, which lost 5 bases and 12 bases, there was a span of 17 bases. Germline V gene lookup returns CDR1 SGHTA and CDR2 FQGNSA. The CDR3 region has the DNA TGTGCCAGCAGCCCATCCAAGCCCCGGGGGCAGTTCTTC. Translation: CASSPSKPRGQFF.

The CDR3 region is CSARPWQSEQYF. DNA of the CDR3: TGCAGTGCTAGACCCTGGCAGAGCGAGCAGTACTTC. The chain joins TRBV20-1 to TRBJ2-4; D remains ambiguous. The DNA end is a closer match to TRBJ2-7, so the J assignment may be wrong. From germline, CDR1 is DFQATT and CDR2 SNEGSKA (reference sequence). The CDR3 contains 12 residues.

This clonotype was counted a few times. CDR3 region: CASSLGRAGDGIQYF. The CDR3 nucleotides are TGTGCCAGCAGTTTGGGTCGGGCAGGGGATGGCATTCAGTACTTC. The chain couples TRBV28 to TRBJ2-4, with D perhaps matching TRBD1 (6 bases). V was clipped by 3 bases and J by 9 bases, with 18 bases between them. The length of the CDR3 is 15 residues. Germline V gene lookup returns CDR1 MDHEN and CDR2 SYDVKM.